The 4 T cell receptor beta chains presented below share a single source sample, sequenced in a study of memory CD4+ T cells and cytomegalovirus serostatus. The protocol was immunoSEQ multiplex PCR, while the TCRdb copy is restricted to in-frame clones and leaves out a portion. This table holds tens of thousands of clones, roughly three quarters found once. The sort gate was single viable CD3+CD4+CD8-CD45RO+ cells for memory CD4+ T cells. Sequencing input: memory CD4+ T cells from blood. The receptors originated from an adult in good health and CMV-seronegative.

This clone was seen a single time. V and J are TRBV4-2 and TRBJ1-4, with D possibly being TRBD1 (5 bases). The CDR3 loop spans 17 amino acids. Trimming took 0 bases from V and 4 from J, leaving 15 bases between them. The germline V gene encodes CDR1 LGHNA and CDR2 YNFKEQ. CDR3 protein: CASSQDGGGGINEKLFF. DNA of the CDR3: TGTGCCAGCAGCCAAGATGGCGGGGGAGGGATTAATGAAAAACTGTTTTTT.

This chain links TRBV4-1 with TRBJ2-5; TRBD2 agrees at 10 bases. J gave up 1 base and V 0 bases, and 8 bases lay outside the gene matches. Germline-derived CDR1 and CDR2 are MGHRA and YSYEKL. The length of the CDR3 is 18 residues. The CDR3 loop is CASSQDKVAGGGQETQYF. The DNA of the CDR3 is TGCGCCAGCAGCCAAGACAAGGTAGCGGGGGGCGGCCAAGAGACCCAGTACTTC.

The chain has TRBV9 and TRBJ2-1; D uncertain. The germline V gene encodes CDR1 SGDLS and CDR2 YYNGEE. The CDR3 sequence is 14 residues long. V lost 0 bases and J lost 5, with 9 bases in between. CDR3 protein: CASSVGTSHNEQFF. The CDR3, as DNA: TGTGCCAGCAGCGTAGGAACATCCCACAATGAGCAGTTCTTC.

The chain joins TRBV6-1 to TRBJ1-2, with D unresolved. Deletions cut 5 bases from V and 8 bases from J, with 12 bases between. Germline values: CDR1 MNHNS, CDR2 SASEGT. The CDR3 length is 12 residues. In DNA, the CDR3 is TGTGCCAGCAGTCCCTGGGCCCTAGGCTACACCTTC. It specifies CASSPWALGYTF.